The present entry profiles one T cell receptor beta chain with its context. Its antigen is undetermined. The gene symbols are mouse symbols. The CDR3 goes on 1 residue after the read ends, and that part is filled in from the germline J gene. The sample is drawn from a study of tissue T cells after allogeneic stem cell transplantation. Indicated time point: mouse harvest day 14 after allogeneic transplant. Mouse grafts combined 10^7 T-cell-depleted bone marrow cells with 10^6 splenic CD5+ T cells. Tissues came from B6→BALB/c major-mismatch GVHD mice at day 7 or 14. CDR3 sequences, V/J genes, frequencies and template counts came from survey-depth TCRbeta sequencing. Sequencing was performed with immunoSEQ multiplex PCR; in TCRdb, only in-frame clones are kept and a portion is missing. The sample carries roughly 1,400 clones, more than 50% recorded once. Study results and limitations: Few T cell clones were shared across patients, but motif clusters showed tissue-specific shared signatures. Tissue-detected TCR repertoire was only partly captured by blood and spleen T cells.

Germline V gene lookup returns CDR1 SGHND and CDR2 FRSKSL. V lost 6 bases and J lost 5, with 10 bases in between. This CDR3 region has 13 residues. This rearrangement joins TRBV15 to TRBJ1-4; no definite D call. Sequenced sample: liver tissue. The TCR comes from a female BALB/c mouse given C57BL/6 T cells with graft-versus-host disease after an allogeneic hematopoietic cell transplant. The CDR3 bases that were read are TGTGCCAGCAGACCAGACACTAACGAAAGATTATTT. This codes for CASRPDTNERLF. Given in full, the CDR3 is CASRPDTNERLFF. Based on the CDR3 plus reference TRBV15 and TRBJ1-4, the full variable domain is DAGVTQTPRHEVAEKGQTIILKCEPVSGHNDLFWYRQTKIQGLELLSYFRSKSLMEDGGAFKDRFKAEMLNSSFSTLKIQPTEPKDSAVYLCASRPDTNERLFFGHGTKLSVL.